Each of the 9 T cell receptor beta chains below was sequenced from the same sample in a study of T cells expressing NK-cell markers. TCRdb processed the 5' RACE reads again and assigns one entry to each CDR3 protein, with no DNA. The data include 300,000 to 500,000 distinct CDR3 sequences; the top ten clones carry around 10%. The source material was blood T cells: a sorted CD56 or NKG2C T cell subset, CD4+ or CD8+ T cells, or bulk PBMC T cells (not recorded which). These receptors originate from a woman between 50 and 59 years old in good health.

The chain has TRBV7-6 and TRBJ1-5. The CDR3 is 16 amino acids. Germline V lookup: CDR1 SGHVS, CDR2 FNYEAQ. The CDR3 loop reads CASSDGPTYSNQPQHF.

This rearrangement joins TRBV20-1 to TRBJ2-3. This CDR3 comprises 11 residues. CDR1 DFQATT and CDR2 SNEGSKA come from the germline V gene (reference sequence). This CDR3 is CSAGSGDTQYF.

This sequence joins TRBV11-1 and TRBJ1-3. This CDR3 spans 18 amino acids. The germline V gene has CDR1 SGHAT and CDR2 FQDESV (reference sequence). CDR3 residues: CASSSPDGSHASGNTIYF.

The J gene is TRBJ2-5, the V gene TRBV20-1; TCRdb designates TRBD1, a call that cannot be tested without DNA. Germline V gene sequence: CDR1 DFQATT, CDR2 SNEGSKA (reference sequence). CDR3 size: 15 residues. This chain's CDR3 is CSARGLQGRGETQYF.

The chain is built from TRBV24-1 and TRBJ2-1; TCRdb reports TRBD2, a call that lacks DNA to check it against. This CDR3 spans 15 amino acids. Germline V gives CDR1 KGHDR, CDR2 SFDVKD. Here the CDR3 reads CATSEYSLQYNEQFF.

The genes are TRBV28 and TRBJ2-5; the TCRdb D gene call, TRBD1, has no DNA to confirm it. The CDR3 consists of 15 residues. Germline CDR1 and CDR2: MDHEN and SYDVKM. The CDR3 region is CASSPGQEYQETQYF. The full variable domain, rest sourced from reference TRBV28 and TRBJ2-5, is DVKVTQSSRYLVKRTGEKVFLECVQDMDHENMFWYRQDPGLGLRLIYFSYDVKMKEKGDIPEGYSVSREKKERFSLILESASTNQTSMYLCASSPGQEYQETQYFGPGTRLLVL.

This sequence joins TRBV7-6 and TRBJ2-3; the D call of TRBD1 rests on TCRdb alone, since no DNA is present to check it. Germline loops: CDR1 SGHVS, CDR2 FNYEAQ. This CDR3 region has 18 residues. The CDR3 region is CASSGPLRSGSSTDTQYF.

The gene calls are TRBV6-5 and TRBJ2-1; as DNA is missing, the TRBD1 call by TCRdb cannot be tested. The CDR3 is 18 residues long. Germline CDR1 and CDR2: MNHEY and SVGAGI. The CDR3 protein is CASSYSNPGAMIRNEQFF.

The rearrangement uses TRBV5-1 and TRBJ2-2; TCRdb proposes TRBD2, but this gene call is untestable without DNA. From germline, CDR1 is SGHRS and CDR2 YFSETQ. The CDR3 has 14 residues. The CDR3: CASSLAGGIGELFF.